These T cell receptor beta chains were read from a single sample in a study of radiation and T cells in renal cell carcinoma. Here immunoSEQ multiplex PCR was the method, and the copy in TCRdb shows in-frame clones only, minus some. The sample carries some 130,000 clones, around four fifths recorded once. This material consisted of blood, taken from a patient whose treatment included radiotherapy and nephrectomy. Source of these receptors: a woman aged 55-69 years with renal cell carcinoma. Each CDR3 is given with its conserved first and last residue. A D gene is named only where the DNA matches it firmly. Clone size is stated in some rows and not others, as once, few, many or a class when expanded.

V gene,clone size,D gene,J gene,CDR3 protein,CDR3 DNA
TRBV10-3,once,NA,TRBJ2-6,CAISPPGANVLTF,TGTGCCATTTCCCCACCTGGGGCCAACGTCCTGACTTTC
TRBV5-1,NA,NA,TRBJ2-5,CASSGGQIVSVSPGTQYF,TGCGCCAGCAGCGGCGGACAGATCGTCAGCGTATCTCCTGGGACCCAGTACTTC
TRBV6-5,NA,NA,TRBJ1-2,CASSYGAGRGAYGYTF,TGTGCCAGCAGTTACGGGGCCGGGAGGGGAGCCTATGGCTACACCTTC
TRBV6-6,NA,NA,TRBJ2-2,CASRQTGLNTGELFF,TGTGCCAGCAGACAAACAGGGCTGAACACCGGGGAGCTGTTTTTT
TRBV6-6,NA,NA,TRBJ1-5,CASRSPGGYQPQHF,TGTGCCAGCAGGTCCCCGGGGGGATATCAGCCCCAGCATTTT
TRBV19,NA,NA,TRBJ1-5,CASSISPNLRNQPQHF,TGTGCCAGTAGTATCTCCCCAAACCTCCGAAATCAGCCCCAGCATTTT
TRBV12-5,NA,NA,TRBJ2-3,CASGFPGPLDTQYF,TGTGCTAGTGGTTTCCCCGGCCCACTAGATACGCAGTATTTT
TRBV10-1,once,NA,TRBJ2-2,CATHPGPTNTGELFF,TGCGCCACTCATCCAGGGCCGACTAACACCGGGGAGCTGTTTTTT
TRBV7-2,NA,NA,TRBJ1-2,CASSPEPAASNYGYTF,TGTGCCAGCAGCCCCGAGCCGGCGGCTTCTAACTATGGCTACACCTTC
TRBV9,once,NA,TRBJ1-1,CASSVGTGRGTEAFF,TGTGCCAGCAGCGTAGGCACAGGCCGAGGGACTGAAGCTTTCTTT
TRBV9,NA,NA,TRBJ2-7,CASSVGYGTYSYEQYF,TGTGCCAGCAGCGTAGGCTACGGGACCTACTCCTACGAGCAGTACTTC
TRBV6-1,NA,NA,TRBJ2-7,CASSPGTFRTEQYF,TGTGCCAGCAGTCCCGGGACCTTCCGGACGGAGCAGTACTTC
TRBV5-1,NA,NA,TRBJ1-4,CASSLELGTATNEKLFF,TGCGCCAGCAGCTTGGAGCTTGGGACTGCAACTAATGAAAAACTGTTTTTT
TRBV7-3,NA,TRBD2,TRBJ2-5,CASSALAGGPEETQYF,TGTGCCAGCAGCGCACTAGCGGGGGGGCCGGAGGAGACCCAGTACTTC
TRBV7-9,NA,TRBD1,TRBJ2-7,CASSGQGITEQYF,TGTGCCAGCAGCGGACAGGGAATCACCGAGCAGTACTTC
TRBV14,once,NA,TRBJ2-3,CASSQAPVTDTQYF,TGTGCCAGCAGCCAAGCACCAGTCACAGATACGCAGTATTTT
TRBV15,NA,NA,TRBJ1-2,CATSQRVVDYGYTF,TGTGCCACCAGCCAGAGAGTAGTAGACTATGGCTACACCTTC
TRBV9,NA,NA,TRBJ2-2,CASSGQPGELFF,TGTGCCAGCAGCGGGCAGCCCGGGGAGCTGTTTTTT
TRBV30,NA,NA,TRBJ2-7,CAWSPSGPRYEQYF,TGTGCCTGGAGTCCGTCCGGCCCTCGGTACGAGCAGTACTTC
TRBV15,NA,TRBD2,TRBJ2-1,CATSRGGLAANEQFF,TGTGCCACCAGCAGAGGCGGACTAGCGGCGAATGAGCAGTTCTTC
TRBV25-1,NA,TRBD1,TRBJ1-1,CASSEYQVDRGTAFF,TGTGCCAGCAGTGAATATCAGGTGGACAGGGGTACAGCTTTCTTT
TRBV6-1,NA,TRBD1,TRBJ1-3,CASTYEQGNGNTIYF,TGTGCCAGCACCTACGAACAGGGGAATGGAAACACCATATATTTT
TRBV19,NA,NA,TRBJ2-2,CASSKNSLNTGELFF,TGTGCCAGTAGTAAGAATTCCCTCAACACCGGGGAGCTGTTTTTT
TRBV4-2,NA,TRBD1,TRBJ2-5,CASSRGPNDQETQYF,TGTGCCAGCAGTAGGGGGCCGAACGATCAAGAGACCCAGTACTTC
TRBV5-1,NA,NA,TRBJ2-5,CASSLDSLGETQYF,TGCGCCAGCAGCCTGGACTCCTTGGGGGAGACCCAGTACTTC
TRBV6-6,NA,TRBD2,TRBJ2-3,CASRPGTSVDTQYF,TGTGCCAGCAGACCCGGGACTAGCGTGGATACGCAGTATTTT
TRBV5-1,NA,NA,TRBJ2-7,CASSLEQGIREQYF,TGCGCCAGCAGCTTGGAACAGGGAATTCGCGAGCAGTACTTC
TRBV4-2,NA,NA,TRBJ1-6,CASSQDRVTGSPLHF,TGTGCCAGCAGCCAAGACAGGGTAACGGGTTCACCCCTCCACTTT
TRBV15,NA,NA,TRBJ2-5,CATSRVQQGRETQYF,TGTGCCACCAGCAGAGTACAACAGGGCCGAGAGACCCAGTACTTC
TRBV4-1,few,TRBD2,TRBJ2-1,CASSQRRETSGDNEQFF,TGCGCCAGCAGCCAGCGGAGGGAGACTAGCGGGGACAATGAGCAGTTCTTC
TRBV28,NA,NA,TRBJ2-6,CASSLGRGGANVLTF,TGTGCCAGCAGTTTAGGCAGGGGTGGGGCCAACGTCCTGACTTTC
TRBV15,NA,NA,TRBJ2-3,CATSVGGATDTQYF,TGTGCCACCAGCGTGGGAGGCGCCACAGATACGCAGTATTTT
TRBV4-1,NA,TRBD1,TRBJ2-7,CASSLSATGGGGQYF,TGCGCCAGCAGCCTGTCCGCGACAGGGGGCGGAGGGCAGTACTTC
TRBV19,NA,NA,TRBJ1-2,CASSSPPDYGYTF,TGTGCCAGTAGTAGCCCCCCCGACTATGGCTACACCTTC
TRBV9,few,NA,TRBJ1-1,CASSVGGGAEAFF,TGTGCCAGCAGCGTAGGCGGTGGGGCTGAAGCTTTCTTT
TRBV2,NA,NA,TRBJ2-1,CASSPRATYNEQFF,TGTGCCAGCAGCCCGAGGGCTACCTACAATGAGCAGTTCTTC
TRBV7-9,NA,TRBD2,TRBJ2-7,CASSGAGRASGIYEQYF,TGTGCCAGCAGCGGAGCTGGCCGGGCTAGCGGGATCTACGAGCAGTACTTC
TRBV28,NA,NA,TRBJ2-6,CASSPSWGASGANVLTF,TGTGCCAGCAGTCCCTCTTGGGGGGCCTCTGGGGCCAACGTCCTGACTTTC
TRBV27,NA,TRBD1,TRBJ2-1,CASSLRQGTYNEQFF,TGTGCCAGCAGTCTCCGACAGGGAACGTACAATGAGCAGTTCTTC
TRBV5-4,NA,NA,TRBJ2-7,CASSQDDSSYEQYF,TGTGCCAGCAGCCAAGATGACAGCTCCTACGAGCAGTACTTC
TRBV2,NA,NA,TRBJ1-1,CASRSRGGNTEAFF,TGTGCCAGCAGGTCAAGAGGGGGGAATACTGAAGCTTTCTTT
TRBV6-5,few,NA,TRBJ2-1,CASSHTRRSDEQFF,TGTGCCAGCAGCCACACCCGGAGAAGTGATGAGCAGTTCTTC
TRBV15,once,NA,TRBJ2-7,CATSRWTADEQYF,TGTGCCACCAGCAGATGGACAGCAGACGAGCAGTACTTC
TRBV30,NA,NA,TRBJ2-7,CAWSVQKVEQYF,TGTGCCTGGAGTGTACAGAAAGTCGAGCAGTACTTC
TRBV9,once,NA,TRBJ2-7,CASSVSPLGNTYEQYF,TGTGCCAGCAGCGTATCCCCGCTTGGGAATACCTACGAGCAGTACTTC
TRBV5-1,NA,TRBD1,TRBJ2-7,CASSSDISWDRTSLEQYF,TGCGCCAGCAGCTCCGACATCTCCTGGGACAGGACGTCCCTCGAGCAGTACTTC
TRBV5-1,NA,NA,TRBJ1-4,CASSLRDALTGEKLFF,TGCGCCAGCAGCTTGCGGGACGCCTTAACGGGGGAAAAACTGTTTTTT
TRBV7-3,NA,TRBD1,TRBJ1-1,CASSSGGDRNTEAFF,TGTGCCAGCAGCTCAGGTGGGGACAGGAACACTGAAGCTTTCTTT
TRBV7-2,NA,NA,TRBJ2-2,CASSPWGEFTGELFF,TGTGCCAGCAGCCCTTGGGGGGAATTCACCGGGGAGCTGTTTTTT
TRBV7-9,NA,TRBD1,TRBJ2-1,CASSLDRGREFF,TGTGCCAGCAGCTTAGACAGGGGAAGGGAGTTCTTC
TRBV5-1,NA,TRBD1,TRBJ2-5,CASSFLGQGGSETQYF,TGCGCCAGCAGCTTCCTAGGACAGGGGGGGTCTGAGACCCAGTACTTC
TRBV28,NA,NA,TRBJ1-3,CASSFGRGGNTIYF,TGTGCCAGCAGTTTCGGCAGGGGAGGAAACACCATATATTTT
TRBV14,NA,NA,TRBJ1-5,CASSLLSGGPQHF,TGTGCCAGCAGCCTTTTGTCCGGGGGGCCCCAGCATTTT
TRBV28,NA,NA,TRBJ2-3,CASSSPVGGADTQYF,TGTGCCAGCAGTTCCCCAGTGGGGGGTGCAGATACGCAGTATTTT
TRBV6-5,NA,TRBD1,TRBJ1-2,CASSPLGTGVYGYTF,TGTGCCAGCAGTCCTTTGGGGACAGGGGTCTATGGCTACACCTTC
TRBV10-3,NA,NA,TRBJ1-1,CAISESKQSTEAFF,TGTGCCATCAGTGAGTCCAAACAAAGCACTGAAGCTTTCTTT
TRBV27,NA,NA,TRBJ1-2,CASSNGGLNNYGYTF,TGTGCCAGCAGTAACGGGGGACTCAATAACTATGGCTACACCTTC